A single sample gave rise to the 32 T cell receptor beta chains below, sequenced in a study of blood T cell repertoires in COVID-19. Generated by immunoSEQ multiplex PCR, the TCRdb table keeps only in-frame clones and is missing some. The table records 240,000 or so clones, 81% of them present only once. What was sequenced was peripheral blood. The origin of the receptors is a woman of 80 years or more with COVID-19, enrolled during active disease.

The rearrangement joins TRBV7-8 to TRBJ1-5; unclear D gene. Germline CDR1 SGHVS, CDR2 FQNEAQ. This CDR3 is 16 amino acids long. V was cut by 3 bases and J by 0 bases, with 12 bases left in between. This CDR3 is CASSFETRNSNQPQHF. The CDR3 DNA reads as TGTGCCAGCAGCTTTGAAACAAGAAATAGCAATCAGCCCCAGCATTTT.

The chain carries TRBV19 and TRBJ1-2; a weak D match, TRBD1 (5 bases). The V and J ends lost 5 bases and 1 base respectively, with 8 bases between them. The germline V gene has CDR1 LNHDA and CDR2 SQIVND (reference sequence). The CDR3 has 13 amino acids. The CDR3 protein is CASSVGLNYGYTF. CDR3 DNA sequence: TGTGCCAGTAGTGTGGGACTTAACTATGGCTACACCTTC.

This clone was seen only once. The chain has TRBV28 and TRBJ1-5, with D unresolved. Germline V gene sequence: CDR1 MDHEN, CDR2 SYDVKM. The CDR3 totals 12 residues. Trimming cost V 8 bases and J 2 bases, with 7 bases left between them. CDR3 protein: CASLTGNQPQHF. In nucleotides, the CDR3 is TGTGCCAGCCTCACAGGCAATCAGCCCCAGCATTTT.

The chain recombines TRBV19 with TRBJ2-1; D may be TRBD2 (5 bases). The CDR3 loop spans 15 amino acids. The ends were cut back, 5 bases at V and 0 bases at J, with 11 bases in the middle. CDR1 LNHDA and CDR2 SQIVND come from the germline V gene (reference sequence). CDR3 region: CASSLGVPSYNEQFF. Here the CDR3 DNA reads TGTGCCAGTAGTCTCGGGGTGCCCTCCTACAATGAGCAGTTCTTC.

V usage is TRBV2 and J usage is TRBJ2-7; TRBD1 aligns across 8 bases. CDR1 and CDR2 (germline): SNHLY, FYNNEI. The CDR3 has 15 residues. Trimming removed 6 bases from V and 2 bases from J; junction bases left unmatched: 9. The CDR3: CASRLSGTGTYEQYF. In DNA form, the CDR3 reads TGTGCCAGCAGACTTTCAGGGACAGGCACCTACGAGCAGTACTTC.

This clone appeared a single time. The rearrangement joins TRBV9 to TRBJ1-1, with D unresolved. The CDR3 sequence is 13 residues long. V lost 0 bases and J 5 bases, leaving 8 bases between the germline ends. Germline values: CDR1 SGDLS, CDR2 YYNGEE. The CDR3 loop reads CASSVASRTEAFF. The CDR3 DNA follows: TGTGCCAGCAGCGTAGCTTCCCGGACTGAAGCTTTCTTT.

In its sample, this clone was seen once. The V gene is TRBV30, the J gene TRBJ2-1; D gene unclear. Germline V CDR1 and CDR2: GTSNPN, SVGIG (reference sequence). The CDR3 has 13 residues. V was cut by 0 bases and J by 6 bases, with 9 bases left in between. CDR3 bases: TGTGCCTGGAGTGTCCAACTCGGCAATGAGCAGTTCTTC. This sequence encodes CAWSVQLGNEQFF. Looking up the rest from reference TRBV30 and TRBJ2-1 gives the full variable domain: SQTIHQWPATLVQPVGSPLSLECTVEGTSNPNLYWYRQAAGRGLQLLFYSVGIGQISSEVPQNLSASRPQDRQFILSSKKLLLSDSGFYLCAWSVQLGNEQFFGPGTRLTVL.

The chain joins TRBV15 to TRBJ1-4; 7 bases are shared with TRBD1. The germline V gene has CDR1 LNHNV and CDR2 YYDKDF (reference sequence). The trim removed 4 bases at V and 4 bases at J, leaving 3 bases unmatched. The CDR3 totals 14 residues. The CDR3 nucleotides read TGTGCCACCAGCACAAGACAGGGTAATGAAAAACTGTTTTTT. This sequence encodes CATSTRQGNEKLFF.

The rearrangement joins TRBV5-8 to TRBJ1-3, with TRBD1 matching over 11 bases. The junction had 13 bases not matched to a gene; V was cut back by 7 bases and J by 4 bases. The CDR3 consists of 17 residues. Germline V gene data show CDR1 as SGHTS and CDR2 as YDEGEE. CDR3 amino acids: CASRTAGQGATGNTIYF. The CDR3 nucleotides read TGTGCCAGCCGTACGGCCGGACAGGGGGCAACGGGAAACACCATATATTTT.

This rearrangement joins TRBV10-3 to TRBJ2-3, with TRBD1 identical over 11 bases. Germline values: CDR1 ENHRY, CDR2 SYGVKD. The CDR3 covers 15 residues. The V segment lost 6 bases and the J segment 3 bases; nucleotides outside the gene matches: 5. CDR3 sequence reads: CAISAGTGGTDTQYF. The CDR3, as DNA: TGTGCCATCAGCGCAGGGACAGGGGGAACAGATACGCAGTATTTT.

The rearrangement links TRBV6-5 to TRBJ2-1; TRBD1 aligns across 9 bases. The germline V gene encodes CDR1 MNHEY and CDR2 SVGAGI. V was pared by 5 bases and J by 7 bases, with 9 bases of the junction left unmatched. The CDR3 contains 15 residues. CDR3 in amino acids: CASSSRTGAGNEQFF. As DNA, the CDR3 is TGTGCCAGCAGTAGTCGGACAGGGGCGGGAAATGAGCAGTTCTTC.

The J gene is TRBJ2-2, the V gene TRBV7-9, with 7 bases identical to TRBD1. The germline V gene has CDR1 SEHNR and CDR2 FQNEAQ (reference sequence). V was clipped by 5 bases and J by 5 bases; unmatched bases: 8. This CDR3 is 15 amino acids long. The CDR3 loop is CASSERQGATGELFF. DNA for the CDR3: TGTGCCAGCAGCGAGCGACAGGGTGCGACCGGGGAGCTGTTTTTT. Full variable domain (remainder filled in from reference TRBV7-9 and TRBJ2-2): DTGVSQNPRHKITKRGQNVTFRCDPISEHNRLYWYRQTLGQGPEFLTYFQNEAQLEKSRLLSDRFSAERPKGSFSTLEIQRTEQGDSAMYLCASSERQGATGELFFGEGSRLTVL.

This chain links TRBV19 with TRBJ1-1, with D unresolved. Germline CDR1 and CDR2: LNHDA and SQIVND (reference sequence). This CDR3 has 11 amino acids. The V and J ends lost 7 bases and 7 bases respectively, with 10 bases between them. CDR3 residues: CASTGAGEAFF. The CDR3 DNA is TGTGCCAGTACTGGAGCGGGTGAAGCTTTCTTT.

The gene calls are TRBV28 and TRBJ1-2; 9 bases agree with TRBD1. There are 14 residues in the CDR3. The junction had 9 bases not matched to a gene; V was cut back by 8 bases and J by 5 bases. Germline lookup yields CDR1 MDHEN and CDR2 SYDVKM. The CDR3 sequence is CASGILQGAYGYTF. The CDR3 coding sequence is TGTGCCAGCGGCATTTTACAGGGGGCGTATGGCTACACCTTC.

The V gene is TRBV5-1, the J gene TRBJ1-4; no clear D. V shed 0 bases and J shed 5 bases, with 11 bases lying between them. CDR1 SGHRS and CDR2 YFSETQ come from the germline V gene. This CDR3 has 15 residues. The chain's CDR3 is CASSLGGGYNEKLFF. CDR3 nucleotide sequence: TGCGCCAGCAGCTTGGGGGGAGGGTACAATGAAAAACTGTTTTTT.

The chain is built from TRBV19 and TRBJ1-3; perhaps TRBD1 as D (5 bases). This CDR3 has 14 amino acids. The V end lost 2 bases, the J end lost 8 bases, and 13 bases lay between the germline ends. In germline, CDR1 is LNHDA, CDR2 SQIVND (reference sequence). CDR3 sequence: CASSIRGPRDTIYF. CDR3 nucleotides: TGTGCCAGTAGTATAAGGGGCCCGAGAGACACCATATATTTT.

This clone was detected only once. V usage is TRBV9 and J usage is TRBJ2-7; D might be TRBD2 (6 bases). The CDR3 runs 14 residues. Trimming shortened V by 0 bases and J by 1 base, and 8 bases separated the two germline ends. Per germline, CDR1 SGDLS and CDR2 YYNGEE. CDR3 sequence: CASSVGLGSYEQYF. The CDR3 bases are TGTGCCAGCAGCGTAGGACTAGGTTCCTACGAGCAGTACTTC.

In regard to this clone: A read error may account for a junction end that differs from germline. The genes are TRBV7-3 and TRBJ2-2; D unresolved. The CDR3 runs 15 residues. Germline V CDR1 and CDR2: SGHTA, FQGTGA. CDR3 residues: CASSLGPVNNGELFF. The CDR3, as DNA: TGTGCCAGCAGCTTAGGGCCAGTGAACAACGGGGAGCTGTTTTTT. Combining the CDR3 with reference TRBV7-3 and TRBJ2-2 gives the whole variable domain GAGVSQTPSNKVTEKGKYVELRCDPISGHTALYWYRQSLGQGPEFLIYFQGTGAADDSGLPNDRFFAVRPEGSVSTLKIQRTERGDSAVYLCASSLGPVNNGELFFGEGSRLTVL.

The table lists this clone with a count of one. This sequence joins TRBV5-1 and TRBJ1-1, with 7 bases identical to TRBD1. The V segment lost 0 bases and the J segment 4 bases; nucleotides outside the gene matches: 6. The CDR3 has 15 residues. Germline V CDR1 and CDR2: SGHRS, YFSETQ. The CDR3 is CASSLAAGGPTEAFF. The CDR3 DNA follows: TGCGCCAGCAGCTTGGCAGCAGGGGGTCCCACTGAAGCTTTCTTT.

The CDR3 DNA reads TGTGCCAGCAGTCAACCCCTCCAAGGGGGTCGCAACGAGCAGTACTTC. This sequence encodes CASSQPLQGGRNEQYF. The gene calls are TRBV2 and TRBJ2-7, with D tentatively TRBD1 (6 bases). Germline assignment: CDR1 SNHLY and CDR2 FYNNEI. V was shortened by 5 bases and J by 5 bases, with 22 bases between the two germline ends. The CDR3 has 16 amino acids.

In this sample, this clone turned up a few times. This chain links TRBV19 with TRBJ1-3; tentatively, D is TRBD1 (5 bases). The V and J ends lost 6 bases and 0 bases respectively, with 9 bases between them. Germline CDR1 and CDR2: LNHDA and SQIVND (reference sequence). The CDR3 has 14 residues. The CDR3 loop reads CASSRQLSGNTIYF. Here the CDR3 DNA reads TGTGCCAGTAGCCGACAGCTCTCTGGAAACACCATATATTTT. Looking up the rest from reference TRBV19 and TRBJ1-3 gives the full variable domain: DGGITQSPKYLFRKEGQNVTLSCEQNLNHDAMYWYRQDPGQGLRLIYYSQIVNDFQKGDIAEGYSVSREKKESFPLTVTSAQKNPTAFYLCASSRQLSGNTIYFGEGSWLTVV.

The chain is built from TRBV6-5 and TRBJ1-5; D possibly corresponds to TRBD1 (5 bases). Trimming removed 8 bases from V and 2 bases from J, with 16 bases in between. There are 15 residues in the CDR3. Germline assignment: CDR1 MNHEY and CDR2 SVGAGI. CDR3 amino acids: CASAVGGAGNQPQHF. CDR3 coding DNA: TGTGCCAGCGCTGTAGGAGGGGCCGGCAATCAGCCCCAGCATTTT.

CDR3 DNA: TGTGCCAGCAGCATACTAGCGGGAGGCTACGAGCAGTACTTC. It codes for CASSILAGGYEQYF. The J gene is TRBJ2-7, the V gene TRBV7-3; TRBD2 agrees at 12 bases. V was pared by 5 bases and J by 3 bases, with 2 bases of the junction left unmatched. The CDR3 runs to 14 residues. Per germline, CDR1 SGHTA and CDR2 FQGTGA.

The CDR3 is CASSPSGGAYNEQFF. In DNA, the CDR3 is TGTGCCAGCAGCCCTAGCGGGGGGGCCTACAATGAGCAGTTCTTC. The J gene is TRBJ2-1, the V gene TRBV9, with TRBD2 matching 12 bases. The germline CDR1 and CDR2 sequences are SGDLS and YYNGEE. Trimming removed 4 bases from V and 2 bases from J; junction bases left unmatched: 1. The CDR3 loop spans 15 amino acids.

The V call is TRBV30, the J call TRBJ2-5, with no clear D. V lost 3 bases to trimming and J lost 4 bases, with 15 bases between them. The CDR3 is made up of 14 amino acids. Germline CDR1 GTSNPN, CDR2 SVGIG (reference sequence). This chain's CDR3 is CAWSVRQSRETQYF. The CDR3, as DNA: TGTGCCTGGAGCGTCAGGCAGTCCCGAGAGACCCAGTACTTC.

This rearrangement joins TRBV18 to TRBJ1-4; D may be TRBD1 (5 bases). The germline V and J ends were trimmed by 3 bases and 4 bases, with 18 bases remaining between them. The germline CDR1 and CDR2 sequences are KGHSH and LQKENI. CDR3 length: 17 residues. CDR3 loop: CASSPSPQGARNEKLFF. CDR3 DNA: TGTGCCAGCTCACCGAGCCCTCAAGGGGCCCGTAATGAAAAACTGTTTTTT.

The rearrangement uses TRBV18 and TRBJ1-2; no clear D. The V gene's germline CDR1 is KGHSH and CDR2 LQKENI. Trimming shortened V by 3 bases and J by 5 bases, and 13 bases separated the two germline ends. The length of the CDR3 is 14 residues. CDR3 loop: CASSPGLKMYGYTF. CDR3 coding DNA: TGTGCCAGCTCACCCGGACTGAAGATGTATGGCTACACCTTC.

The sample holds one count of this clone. The CDR3 protein is CASSLDRGGNSPLHF. The DNA for the CDR3 is TGTGCCAGCAGCTTAGACAGGGGGGGGAATTCACCCCTCCACTTT. The chain couples TRBV7-2 to TRBJ1-6, with 8 nucleotides matching TRBD1. Per the germline V gene, CDR1 is SGHTA and CDR2 is FQGNSA. There are 15 residues in the CDR3. V gave up 1 base and J gave up 7 bases; unmatched junction bases: 3.

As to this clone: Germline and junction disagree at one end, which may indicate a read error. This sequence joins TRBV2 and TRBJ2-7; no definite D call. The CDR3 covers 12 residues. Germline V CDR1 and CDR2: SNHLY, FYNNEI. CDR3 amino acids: CASSVYTDTPNF. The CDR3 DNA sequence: TGTGCCAGCAGTGTCTATACTGATACGCCTAACTTC.

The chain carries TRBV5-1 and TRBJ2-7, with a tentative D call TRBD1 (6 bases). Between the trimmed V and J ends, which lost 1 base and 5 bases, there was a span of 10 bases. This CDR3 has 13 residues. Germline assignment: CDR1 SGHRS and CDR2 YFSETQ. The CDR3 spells CASSLTGPHEQYF. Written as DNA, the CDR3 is TGCGCCAGCAGCTTGACAGGGCCCCACGAGCAGTACTTC.

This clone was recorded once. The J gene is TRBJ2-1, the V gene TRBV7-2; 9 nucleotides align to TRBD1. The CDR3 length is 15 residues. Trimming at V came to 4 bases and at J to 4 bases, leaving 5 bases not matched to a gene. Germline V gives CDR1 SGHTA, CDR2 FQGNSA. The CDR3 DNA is TGTGCCAGCAGCTCCTCCGGGACAGGGTACAATGAGCAGTTCTTC. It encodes CASSSSGTGYNEQFF.

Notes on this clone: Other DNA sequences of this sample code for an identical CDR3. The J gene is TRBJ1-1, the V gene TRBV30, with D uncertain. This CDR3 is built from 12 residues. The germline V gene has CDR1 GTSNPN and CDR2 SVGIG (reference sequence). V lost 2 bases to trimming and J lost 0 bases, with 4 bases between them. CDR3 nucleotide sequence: TGTGCCTGGAGTCAAATGAACACTGAAGCTTTCTTT. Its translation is CAWSQMNTEAFF.